A single sample gave rise to the 28 T cell receptor beta chains below, sequenced in a study of blood T cell repertoires in COVID-19. Some clones are missing from TCRdb's copy, which holds only in-frame ones; the method was immunoSEQ multiplex PCR. The sample consists of fewer than 200,000 clones, around 80% of them appearing once. The sample consisted of PBMCs or T cells enriched from blood (not recorded which). The receptors shown here come from a man in his forties or fifties who had recovered from COVID-19.

This clone has a single count. This chain connects TRBV6-5 to TRBJ1-1; D not resolved. CDR1 MNHEY and CDR2 SVGAGI come from the germline V gene. This CDR3 region has 15 residues. The germline V and J ends were trimmed by 7 bases and 3 bases, with 18 bases remaining between them. This CDR3 is CASTLGGLGDTEAFF. CDR3 nucleotide sequence: TGTGCCAGCACCCTGGGTGGGCTGGGAGACACTGAAGCTTTCTTT.

This clone was seen more than once but under ten times. V gene TRBV5-4 combines with J gene TRBJ2-5, with a tentative D call TRBD2 (7 bases). Looked up from germline, CDR1 is SGHNT and CDR2 is YYREEE (reference sequence). This CDR3 is built from 14 residues. Deletions cut 4 bases from V and 5 bases from J, with 15 bases between. The CDR3 loop reads CASSRGAAEETQYF. For the CDR3, the DNA is TGTGCCAGCAGCCGGGGGGCAGCGGAGGAGACCCAGTACTTC.

This chain connects TRBV6-2 or TRBV6-3 to TRBJ2-1; TRBD1 matches 7 bases. Germline V gene lookup returns CDR1 MNHEY and CDR2 SVGEGT. This CDR3 comprises 15 residues. The ends lost 5 bases at V and 0 bases at J; junction bases unmatched: 4. The CDR3 sequence: CASSRTGRSYNEQFF. The DNA of the CDR3 is TGTGCCAGCAGTAGGACAGGCCGCTCCTACAATGAGCAGTTCTTC.

The chain links TRBV6-6 to TRBJ1-5; D is perhaps TRBD1 (6 bases). The CDR3 is 14 amino acids. The ends were cut back, 5 bases at V and 4 bases at J, with 12 bases in the middle. Germline V gives CDR1 MNHNY, CDR2 SVGAGI (reference sequence). CDR3 nucleotides: TGTGCCAGCAGTCCACGGACAGTTAATCAGCCCCAGCATTTT. Translating gives CASSPRTVNQPQHF.

Only a few counts were recorded for this clone. This chain uses TRBV5-1 with TRBJ1-2; D not certain. The CDR3 loop spans 14 amino acids. Germline V gene sequence: CDR1 SGHRS, CDR2 YFSETQ. The V end was cut by 4 bases, the J end by 2 bases, with 12 bases between. The CDR3 DNA is TGCGCCAGCAGCGTTGGAGCAGCCAACTATGGCTACACCTTC. Protein product: CASSVGAANYGYTF.

V and J are TRBV7-8 and TRBJ2-5; 8 bases map to TRBD2. Trimming cost V 7 bases and J 2 bases; bases outside gene matches: 6. CDR3 length: 14 residues. The germline V gene has CDR1 SGHVS and CDR2 FQNEAQ. The CDR3 protein is CASTGGALQETQYF. The CDR3 DNA reads as TGTGCCAGCACCGGGGGGGCTCTACAAGAGACCCAGTACTTC.

This clone was seen a few times. The chain is built from TRBV5-5 and TRBJ2-2; D possibly corresponds to TRBD1 (6 bases). V dropped 4 bases and J dropped 2 bases, with 15 bases sitting between them. The length of the CDR3 is 16 residues. Germline V gives CDR1 SGHKS, CDR2 YYEKEE (reference sequence). This CDR3 reads CASSATDRPNTGELFF. The CDR3 DNA reads TGTGCCAGCAGCGCGACGGACAGACCTAACACCGGGGAGCTGTTTTTT.

The V and J genes are TRBV29-1 and TRBJ2-3, with a tentative D call TRBD2 (6 bases). The CDR3 loop spans 11 amino acids. The germline CDR1 and CDR2 sequences are SQVTM and ANQGSEA. With 7 bases removed from V and 11 bases from J, the gap between germline ends came to 16 bases. Here the CDR3 DNA reads TGCAGCGGTGGGAAGGAGGGAGTGCAGTATTTT. It specifies CSGGKEGVQYF.

The chain combines TRBV30 with TRBJ1-6, with D uncertain. With 4 bases removed from V and 7 bases from J, the gap between germline ends came to 11 bases. The germline V gene has CDR1 GTSNPN and CDR2 SVGIG (reference sequence). This CDR3 is built from 13 residues. The CDR3 region has the DNA TGTGCCTGGAAAACACCGGGAAATTCACCCCTCCACTTT. Translating it yields CAWKTPGNSPLHF.

The chain combines TRBV2 with TRBJ1-3; D is unclear. The ends were cut back, 4 bases at V and 4 bases at J, with 11 bases in the middle. Germline CDR1 SNHLY, CDR2 FYNNEI. The CDR3 is made up of 14 amino acids. The CDR3 reads CASSVQFSGNTIYF. The CDR3 DNA is TGTGCCAGCAGTGTACAGTTCTCCGGAAACACCATATATTTT.

The genes are TRBV2 and TRBJ1-6; TRBD1 agrees at 7 bases. The length of the CDR3 is 14 residues. From germline, CDR1 is SNHLY and CDR2 FYNNEI. The trim removed 4 bases at V and 4 bases at J, leaving 1 base unmatched. The CDR3: CASSGQGYNSPLHF. The CDR3 DNA reads TGTGCCAGCAGTGGACAGGGTTATAATTCACCCCTCCACTTT. The entire variable domain, with the rest obtained from reference TRBV2 and TRBJ1-6, is as follows: EPEVTQTPSHQVTQMGQEVILRCVPISNHLYFYWYRQILGQKVEFLVSFYNNEISEKSEIFDDQFSVERPDGSNFTLKIRSTKLEDSAMYFCASSGQGYNSPLHFGNGTRLTVT.

For the CDR3, the DNA is TGTGCCATCAGTGTAGACTACATGGCGGAAAATGAGCAGTTCTTC. Protein sequence: CAISVDYMAENEQFF. This chain joins TRBV10-3 and TRBJ2-1, with D possibly being TRBD2 (5 bases). Between the trimmed V and J ends, which lost 4 bases and 7 bases, there was a span of 17 bases. The CDR3 consists of 15 residues. Germline CDR1 ENHRY, CDR2 SYGVKD.

V gene TRBV7-8 combines with J gene TRBJ1-6; perhaps TRBD1 as D (6 bases). Germline V CDR1 and CDR2: SGHVS, FQNEAQ. V was clipped by 6 bases and J by 15 bases, with 39 bases between them. This CDR3 spans 20 amino acids. The CDR3 DNA sequence: TGTGCCAGCAGTTTCATTTCCGGGACAAGCAAAAGTATGCCCGGTTGGTTCCTCCACTTT. This translates into CASSFISGTSKSMPGWFLHF.

CDR3 sequence (DNA): TGCGCCAGCAGCCTCTGGACTGGTGCGAACACCGGGGAGCTGTTTTTT. Translated, it gives CASSLWTGANTGELFF. This rearrangement joins TRBV5-1 to TRBJ2-2; possibly TRBD2 for D (5 bases). Trimming left V 4 bases short and J 0 bases short, with 13 bases between. Germline CDR1 is SGHRS and CDR2 is YFSETQ. This CDR3 has 16 amino acids. The entire variable domain, with the rest obtained from reference TRBV5-1 and TRBJ2-2, is as follows: KAGVTQTPRYLIKTRGQQVTLSCSPISGHRSVSWYQQTPGQGLQFLFEYFSETQRNKGNFPGRFSGRQFSNSRSEMNVSTLELGDSALYLCASSLWTGANTGELFFGEGSRLTVL.

To note about this clone: A read error may account for a junction end that differs from germline. The chain combines TRBV7-7 with TRBJ2-6; 8 bases are a match to TRBD1. The germline gives CDR1 SSHAT, CDR2 FNYEAQ (reference sequence). The CDR3 loop spans 18 amino acids. The CDR3 loop reads CASSLYDRGSGGANVLTF. CDR3 DNA: TGTGCTAGCAGCTTATACGACAGGGGTAGTGGTGGGGCCAACGTCCTGACTTTC.

The CDR3 sequence is CASSVRDRINTGELFF. As DNA, the CDR3 is TGTGCCAGCAGCGTCCGGGACAGGATTAACACCGGGGAGCTGTTTTTT. V usage is TRBV9 and J usage is TRBJ2-2; 8 nucleotides agree with TRBD1. This CDR3 has 16 residues. Trimming cost V 2 bases and J 2 bases; bases outside gene matches: 5. The germline V gene encodes CDR1 SGDLS and CDR2 YYNGEE.

This clone showed up just once. The chain employs TRBV5-8 and TRBJ1-5; D not resolved. Germline CDR1 reads SGHTS; CDR2 reads YDEGEE. The CDR3 has 13 residues. V was cut by 5 bases and J by 3 bases, with 9 bases left in between. CDR3 sequence: CASRRQHNQPQHF. The CDR3 coding sequence is TGTGCCAGCAGGAGGCAGCACAATCAGCCCCAGCATTTT.

V and J are TRBV19 and TRBJ2-1, with D possibly matching TRBD2 (5 bases). The ends were cut back, 6 bases at V and 4 bases at J, with 10 bases in the middle. This CDR3 comprises 13 residues. Per the germline V gene, CDR1 is LNHDA and CDR2 is SQIVND (reference sequence). The CDR3 DNA follows: TGTGCCAGTAGCCCCCGGGGTTACAATGAGCAGTTCTTC. This translates into CASSPRGYNEQFF.

The chain links TRBV5-1 to TRBJ2-1, with 7 bases lining up with TRBD1. Losses at the gene ends were 0 bases for V and 10 bases for J; bases not matched to a gene: 1. Germline V CDR1 and CDR2: SGHRS, YFSETQ. The CDR3 spans 12 residues. The CDR3 protein is CASSLETGEQFF. CDR3 coding DNA: TGCGCCAGCAGCTTGGAGACAGGGGAGCAGTTCTTC.

V is TRBV19 and J is TRBJ1-6; D not resolved. V was clipped by 3 bases and J by 6 bases, with 9 bases between them. The CDR3 sequence is 14 residues long. Germline V gene sequence: CDR1 LNHDA, CDR2 SQIVND (reference sequence). The CDR3 sequence is CASSMGRPNSPLHF. As DNA, the CDR3 is TGTGCCAGTAGTATGGGCAGGCCTAATTCACCCCTCCACTTT.

The J gene is TRBJ2-3, the V gene TRBV7-8, with D perhaps TRBD1 (5 bases). There are 11 residues in the CDR3. Germline V gene sequence: CDR1 SGHVS, CDR2 FQNEAQ. Trimming shortened V by 5 bases and J by 7 bases, and 7 bases separated the two germline ends. The CDR3 DNA is TGTGCCAGCAGCCCAGGGTATACGCAGTATTTT. Protein sequence: CASSPGYTQYF. The full variable domain, in which reference TRBV7-8 and TRBJ2-3 provide the parts outside the CDR3, is GAGVSQSPRYKVAKRGQDVALRCDPISGHVSLFWYQQALGQGPEFLTYFQNEAQLDKSGLPSDRFFAERPEGSVSTLKIQRTQQEDSAVYLCASSPGYTQYFGPGTRLTVL.

This clone was recorded once. V and J are TRBV6-5 and TRBJ1-6; 10 bases map to TRBD1. Germline V gene sequence: CDR1 MNHEY, CDR2 SVGAGI. CDR3 length equals 14 residues. V trimming: 6 bases; J trimming: 7 bases; junction bases outside the gene matches: 3. The CDR3, as DNA: TGTGCCAGCAGCCAGACAGGGGGCAATTCACCCCTCCACTTT. It yields the protein CASSQTGGNSPLHF.

This chain joins TRBV19 and TRBJ1-4, with D maybe TRBD1 (5 bases). V shed 5 bases and J shed 5 bases, with 12 bases lying between them. Germline V gene data show CDR1 as LNHDA and CDR2 as SQIVND (reference sequence). This CDR3 has 14 amino acids. The CDR3 nucleotides are TGTGCCAGTAGTCTGACAGCTAAAAATGAAAAACTGTTTTTT. Amino acids: CASSLTAKNEKLFF.

The genes are TRBV19 and TRBJ1-2, with 7 positions matching TRBD1. Germline V lookup: CDR1 LNHDA, CDR2 SQIVND (reference sequence). CDR3 length equals 14 residues. The trim removed 5 bases at V and 3 bases at J, leaving 6 bases unmatched. CDR3 DNA sequence: TGTGCCAGTAGTCCCCGGGACAGATACTATGGCTACACCTTC. Its translation: CASSPRDRYYGYTF. The full variable domain, its missing parts supplied by reference TRBV19 and TRBJ1-2, is DGGITQSPKYLFRKEGQNVTLSCEQNLNHDAMYWYRQDPGQGLRLIYYSQIVNDFQKGDIAEGYSVSREKKESFPLTVTSAQKNPTAFYLCASSPRDRYYGYTFGSGTRLTVV.

This clone was picked up one time. The rearrangement joins TRBV11-3 to TRBJ2-1; 12 bases agree with TRBD2. This CDR3 has 17 residues. The germline CDR1 and CDR2 sequences are SGHNT and YENEEA. With V trimmed by 4 bases and J by 0 bases, 4 bases remained unmatched. Here the CDR3 DNA reads TGTGCCAGCAGCTCCCTAGCGGGGGGGGGCTCCTACAATGAGCAGTTCTTC. Residues: CASSSLAGGGSYNEQFF.

V is TRBV5-1 and J is TRBJ2-7; D call uncertain. CDR1 and CDR2 from the germline V gene are SGHRS and YFSETQ. The CDR3 runs 14 residues. The V end was cut by 1 base, the J end by 0 bases, with 8 bases between. CDR3 sequence reads: CASSLQESSYEQYF. The CDR3 nucleotides read TGCGCCAGCAGCTTGCAGGAATCCTCCTACGAGCAGTACTTC.

The CDR3 bases are TGTGCCACCAGTGATTTGAAGGACGGTGGAGGGGAGCAGTTCTTC. Translation gives CATSDLKDGGGEQFF. The V gene is TRBV24-1, the J gene TRBJ2-1; perhaps TRBD2 as D (6 bases). The germline CDR1 and CDR2 sequences are KGHDR and SFDVKD. Trimming shortened V by 0 bases and J by 10 bases, and 15 bases separated the two germline ends. CDR3 size: 15 residues.

This clone was detected only once. The chain is built from TRBV18 and TRBJ2-3, with TRBD2 matching over 12 bases. Per the germline V gene, CDR1 is KGHSH and CDR2 is LQKENI. This CDR3 comprises 19 residues. Trimming at V came to 0 bases and at J to 3 bases, leaving 10 bases not matched to a gene. DNA of the CDR3: TGTGCCAGCTCACCACCCGACCCCAACCTAGCGGGGGGGACAGATACGCAGTATTTT. Translation gives CASSPPDPNLAGGTDTQYF. The full variable domain, rest sourced from reference TRBV18 and TRBJ2-3, is NAGVMQNPRHLVRRRGQEARLRCSPMKGHSHVYWYRQLPEEGLKFMVYLQKENIIDESGMPKERFSAEFPKEGPSILRIQQVVRGDSAAYFCASSPPDPNLAGGTDTQYFGPGTRLTVL.